These 8 T cell receptor beta chains were all obtained from the same sample, sequenced in a study of shared T cell receptors in the human thymus. Assay used: immunoSEQ multiplex PCR; TCRdb lists only in-frame clones, some missing. The data hold approximately 760,000 clones, with 75% to 90% observed a single time. In addition, the sample was reused for a study of human thymus T cells.

What was sequenced was thymocytes. Every receptor here comes from a girl in the first two years of life with a congenital heart defect.

The chain is built from TRBV12-5 and TRBJ2-1; 9 nucleotides match TRBD2. The CDR3 is 18 residues long. Germline V gives CDR1 LGHNT, CDR2 FRNRAP. The trim removed 6 bases at V and 0 bases at J, leaving 12 bases unmatched. This CDR3 is CASGVERGALHSYNEQFF. For the CDR3, the DNA is TGTGCTAGTGGAGTCGAGCGGGGGGCGTTACACTCCTACAATGAGCAGTTCTTC.

J is TRBJ1-2 and V is TRBV5-6; TRBD1 aligns across 8 bases. V was clipped by 4 bases and J by 5 bases; unmatched bases: 13. The CDR3 consists of 16 residues. Germline CDR1 reads SGHDT; CDR2 reads YYEEEE. The CDR3 here is CASSHGQGSPFYGYTF. CDR3 bases: TGTGCCAGCAGCCACGGACAGGGCTCGCCTTTTTATGGCTACACCTTC.

The chain links TRBV11-2 to TRBJ1-1; no definite D call. V lost 4 bases and J lost 8, with 14 bases in between. The CDR3 totals 13 residues. Germline V lookup: CDR1 SGHAT, CDR2 FQNNGV. In DNA form, the CDR3 reads TGTGCCAGCAGCTCATTGACGGGTCCCGAAGCTTTCTTT. Encoded protein: CASSSLTGPEAFF.

The CDR3 DNA reads TGTGCCAGCAGTGAACGAGCGGGGGGTCTTCTCACCGGGGAGCTGTTTTTT. Protein product: CASSERAGGLLTGELFF. The J gene is TRBJ2-2, the V gene TRBV6-1; TRBD2 agrees at 9 bases. Germline V gene lookup returns CDR1 MNHNS and CDR2 SASEGT. The V and J ends lost 2 bases and 4 bases, in that order; junction bases with no gene match: 8. CDR3 size: 17 residues.

Remarks on this clone: Other DNA sequences from this sample encode an identical CDR3 as well. The rearrangement links TRBV11-2 to TRBJ1-4, with D unresolved. V lost 5 bases to trimming and J lost 5 bases, with 6 bases between them. This CDR3 has 12 residues. Germline V gene lookup returns CDR1 SGHAT and CDR2 FQNNGV. In DNA form, the CDR3 reads TGTGCCAGCAGCCTTTTAAATGAAAAACTGTTTTTT. Translation gives CASSLLNEKLFF.

The rearrangement links TRBV5-6 to TRBJ1-1; D possibly corresponds to TRBD1 (6 bases). This CDR3 spans 19 amino acids. The V and J ends lost 6 bases and 0 bases respectively, with 27 bases between them. Per germline, CDR1 SGHDT and CDR2 YYEEEE. The CDR3 DNA follows: TGTGCCAGCACCGCTTTCGGACAGCGTCGGGTCCTATTGAACACTGAAGCTTTCTTT. Residues: CASTAFGQRRVLLNTEAFF.

V is TRBV6-5 and J is TRBJ1-2; D is possibly TRBD1 (5 bases). V lost 7 bases and J 2 bases, leaving 8 bases between the germline ends. Germline V gives CDR1 MNHEY, CDR2 SVGAGI. The CDR3 is 12 amino acids. The CDR3 DNA sequence: TGTGCCAGCACCCACAGGAACTATGGCTACACCTTC. This gives the protein CASTHRNYGYTF.

This clone occurred once. V usage is TRBV5-1 and J usage is TRBJ2-5, with TRBD2 matching over 7 bases. The germline CDR1 and CDR2 sequences are SGHRS and YFSETQ. The CDR3 extends over 16 amino acids. The ends lost 4 bases at V and 4 bases at J; junction bases unmatched: 13. The CDR3 spells CASSRPYRSGVETQYF. CDR3 sequence (DNA): TGCGCCAGCAGCCGTCCGTATAGGAGCGGGGTAGAGACCCAGTACTTC.